The 3 T cell receptor beta chains below all came from one sample that was sequenced in a study of T cell changes during pregnancy in multiple sclerosis. Produced via immunoSEQ multiplex PCR; TCRdb's table is partial and in-frame only. Among around 30,000 clones listed, around nine tenths were seen once. Sequencing was performed on CD8+ T cells from peripheral blood mononuclear cells, taken before pregnancy. The receptor source for this set is a female donor with multiple sclerosis, enrolled in a pregnancy study.

The rearrangement joins TRBV7-2 to TRBJ2-7; 8 bases align to TRBD2. The CDR3 is made up of 15 amino acids. V lost 4 bases to trimming and J lost 4 bases; unmatched junction nucleotides: 9. Germline V lookup: CDR1 SGHTA, CDR2 FQGNSA. CDR3 nucleotides: TGTGCCAGCAGCTACATGCCGGGACTAGTTTACGAGCAGTACTTC. Residues: CASSYMPGLVYEQYF.

This clone was found once. The V call is TRBV27, the J call TRBJ1-5; D possibly corresponds to TRBD1 (5 bases). CDR1 and CDR2 (germline): MNHEY, SMNVEV (reference sequence). The germline V and J ends were trimmed by 8 bases and 0 bases, with 8 bases remaining between them. The CDR3 totals 13 residues. The chain's CDR3 is CASSTDSNQPQHF. In DNA, the CDR3 is TGTGCCAGCTCGACAGATAGCAATCAGCCCCAGCATTTT.

The count of this clone is one. V is TRBV11-2 and J is TRBJ2-7; the match to TRBD2 covers 13 bases. The junction had 14 bases not matched to a gene; V was cut back by 3 bases and J by 3 bases. Germline values: CDR1 SGHAT, CDR2 FQNNGV. This CDR3 region has 19 residues. CDR3 in amino acids: CASSFSGLAGVVKDYEQYF. CDR3 DNA: TGTGCCAGCAGCTTTTCCGGACTAGCGGGAGTGGTAAAGGACTACGAGCAGTACTTC.